This T cell receptor beta chain appears in the sequencing data of a study of blood T cell repertoires in COVID-19. For the study at large: T cells, B-cell-depleted T cells, or PBMCs supplied cDNA or gDNA.

Data came from immunoSEQ multiplex PCR; TCRdb stores just in-frame clones and leaves some out. This sample has a few hundred thousand clones, with about 85% found just once. V was cut by 2 bases and J by 8 bases, with 4 bases left in between. CDR3 length: 11 residues. Germline V gene lookup returns CDR1 SGHTA and CDR2 FQGNSA. The clonotype originates from a man between 18 and 29 years old with active or convalescent COVID-19. Sequences were obtained from peripheral blood. The V call is TRBV7-2, the J call TRBJ2-1; no definite D call. Here the CDR3 reads CASSLYYEQFF. CDR3 coding DNA: TGTGCCAGCAGCTTATATTATGAGCAGTTCTTC.